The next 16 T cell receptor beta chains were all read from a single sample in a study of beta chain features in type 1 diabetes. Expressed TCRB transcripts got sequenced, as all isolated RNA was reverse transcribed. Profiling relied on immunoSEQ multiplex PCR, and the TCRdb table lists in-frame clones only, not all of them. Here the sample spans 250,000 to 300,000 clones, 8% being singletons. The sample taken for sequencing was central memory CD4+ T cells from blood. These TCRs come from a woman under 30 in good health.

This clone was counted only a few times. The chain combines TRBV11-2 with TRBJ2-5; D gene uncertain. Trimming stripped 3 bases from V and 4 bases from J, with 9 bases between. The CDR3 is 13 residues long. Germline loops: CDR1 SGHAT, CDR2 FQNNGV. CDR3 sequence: CASSFMSPETQYF. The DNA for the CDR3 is TGTGCCAGCAGCTTCATGAGCCCAGAGACCCAGTACTTC. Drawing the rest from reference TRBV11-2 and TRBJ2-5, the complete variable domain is EAGVAQSPRYKIIEKRQSVAFWCNPISGHATLYWYQQILGQGPKLLIQFQNNGVVDDSQLPKDRFSAERLKGVDSTLKIQPAKLEDSAVYLCASSFMSPETQYFGPGTRLLVL.

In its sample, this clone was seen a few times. The CDR3 coding sequence is TGTGCCAGCAGTTCCAACAAAGCAGGGGGTGGCTACACCTTC. Translation: CASSSNKAGGGYTF. The J gene is TRBJ1-2, the V gene TRBV27, with 7 nucleotides matching TRBD1. Per the germline V gene, CDR1 is MNHEY and CDR2 is SMNVEV (reference sequence). CDR3 size: 14 residues. V dropped 4 bases and J dropped 7; count of bases not matched to a gene: 9.

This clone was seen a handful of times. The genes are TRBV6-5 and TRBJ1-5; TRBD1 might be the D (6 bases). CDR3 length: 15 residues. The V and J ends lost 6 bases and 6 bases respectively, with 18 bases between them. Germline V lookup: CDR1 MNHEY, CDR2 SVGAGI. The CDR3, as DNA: TGTGCCAGCAGGAGTTCAGGGGAGGGGAGTCAGCCCCAGCATTTT. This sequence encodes CASRSSGEGSQPQHF.

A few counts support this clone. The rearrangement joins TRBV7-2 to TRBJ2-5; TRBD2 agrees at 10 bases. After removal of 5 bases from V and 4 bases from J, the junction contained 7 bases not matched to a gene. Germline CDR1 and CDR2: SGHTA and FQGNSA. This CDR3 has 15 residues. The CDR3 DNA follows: TGTGCCAGCAGCCCCAAGCGGGGGGGCCTAGAGACCCAGTACTTC. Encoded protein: CASSPKRGGLETQYF.

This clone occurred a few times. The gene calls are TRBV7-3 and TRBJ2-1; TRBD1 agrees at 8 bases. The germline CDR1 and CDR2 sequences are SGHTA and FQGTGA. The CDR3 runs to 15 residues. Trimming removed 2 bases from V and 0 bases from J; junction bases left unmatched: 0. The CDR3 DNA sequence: TGTGCCAGCAGCTTAGGGACAGGCTCCTACAATGAGCAGTTCTTC. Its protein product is CASSLGTGSYNEQFF.

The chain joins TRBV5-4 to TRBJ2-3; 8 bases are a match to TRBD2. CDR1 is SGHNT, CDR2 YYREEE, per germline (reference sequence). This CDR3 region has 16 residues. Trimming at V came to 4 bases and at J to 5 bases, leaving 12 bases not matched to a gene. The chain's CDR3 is CASSSGTGGAIDTQYF. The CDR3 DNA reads TGTGCCAGCAGCAGCGGGACCGGGGGGGCTATAGATACGCAGTATTTT.

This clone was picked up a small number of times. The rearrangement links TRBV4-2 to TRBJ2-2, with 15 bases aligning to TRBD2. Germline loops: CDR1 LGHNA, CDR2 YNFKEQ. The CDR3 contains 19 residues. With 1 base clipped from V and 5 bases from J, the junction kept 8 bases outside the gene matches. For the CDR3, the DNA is TGTGCCAGCAGCCAAGTCGGGACTAGCGGGAGGTGGGGAACCGGGGAGCTGTTTTTT. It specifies CASSQVGTSGRWGTGELFF.

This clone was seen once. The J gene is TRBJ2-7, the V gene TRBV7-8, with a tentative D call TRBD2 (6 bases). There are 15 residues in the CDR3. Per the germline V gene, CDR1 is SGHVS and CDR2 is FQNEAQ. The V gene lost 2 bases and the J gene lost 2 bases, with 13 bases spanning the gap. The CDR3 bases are TGTGCCAGCAGCTTACAACCACGGGGGACCTACGAGCAGTACGTC. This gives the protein CASSLQPRGTYEQYV.

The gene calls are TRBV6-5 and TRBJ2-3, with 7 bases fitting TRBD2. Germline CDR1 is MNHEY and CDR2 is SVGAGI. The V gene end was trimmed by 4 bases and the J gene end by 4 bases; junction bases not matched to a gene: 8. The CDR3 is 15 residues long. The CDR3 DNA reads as TGTGCCAGCAGTTCCGGCGGGAGACGCGCAGATACGCAGTATTTT. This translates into CASSSGGRRADTQYF.

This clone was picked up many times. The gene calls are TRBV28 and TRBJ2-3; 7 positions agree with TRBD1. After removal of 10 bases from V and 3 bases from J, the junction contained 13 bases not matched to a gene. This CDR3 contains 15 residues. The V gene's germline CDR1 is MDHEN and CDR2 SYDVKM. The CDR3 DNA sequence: TGTGCCACCGAAGGGACAGTAAGGGCAACAGATACGCAGTATTTT. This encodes CATEGTVRATDTQYF.

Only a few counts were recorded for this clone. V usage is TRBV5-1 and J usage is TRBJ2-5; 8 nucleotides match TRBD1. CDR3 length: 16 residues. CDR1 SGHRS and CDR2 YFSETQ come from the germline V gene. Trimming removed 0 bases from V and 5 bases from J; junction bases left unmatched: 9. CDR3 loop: CASSLGSGRGQETQYF. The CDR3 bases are TGCGCCAGCAGCTTGGGTTCCGGCAGGGGGCAGGAGACCCAGTACTTC.

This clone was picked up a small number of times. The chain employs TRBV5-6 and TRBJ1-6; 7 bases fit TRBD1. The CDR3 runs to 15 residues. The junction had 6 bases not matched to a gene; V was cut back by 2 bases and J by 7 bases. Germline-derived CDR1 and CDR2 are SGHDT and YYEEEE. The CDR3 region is CASSLGTAGNSPLHF. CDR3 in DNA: TGTGCCAGCAGCTTAGGGACAGCTGGAAATTCACCCCTCCACTTT.

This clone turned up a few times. The CDR3 DNA follows: TGTGCCACCAGCCCAATAGACAGGAAAGAGACCCAGTACTTC. Translated: CATSPIDRKETQYF. J is TRBJ2-5 and V is TRBV15; D is perhaps TRBD1 (6 bases). The CDR3 spans 14 residues. Trimming left V 5 bases short and J 3 bases short, with 13 bases between. Per the germline V gene, CDR1 is LNHNV and CDR2 is YYDKDF (reference sequence). The full variable domain, in which reference TRBV15 and TRBJ2-5 provide the parts outside the CDR3, is DAMVIQNPRYQVTQFGKPVTLSCSQTLNHNVMYWYQQKSSQAPKLLFHYYDKDFNNEADTPDNFQSRRPNTSFCFLDIRSPGLGDTAMYLCATSPIDRKETQYFGPGTRLLVL.

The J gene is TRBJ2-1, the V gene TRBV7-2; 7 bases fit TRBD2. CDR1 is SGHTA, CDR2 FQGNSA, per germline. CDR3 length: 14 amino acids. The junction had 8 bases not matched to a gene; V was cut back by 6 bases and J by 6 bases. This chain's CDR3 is CASRKTSVVNEQFF. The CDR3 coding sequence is TGTGCCAGCAGAAAAACTAGCGTGGTCAATGAGCAGTTCTTC.

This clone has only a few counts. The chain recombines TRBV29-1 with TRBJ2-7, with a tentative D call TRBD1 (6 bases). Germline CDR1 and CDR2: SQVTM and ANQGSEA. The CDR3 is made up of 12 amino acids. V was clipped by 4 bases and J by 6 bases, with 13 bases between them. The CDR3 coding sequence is TGCAGCGTTGCCTCGGACAGAGGCGAGCAGTACGTC. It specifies CSVASDRGEQYV.

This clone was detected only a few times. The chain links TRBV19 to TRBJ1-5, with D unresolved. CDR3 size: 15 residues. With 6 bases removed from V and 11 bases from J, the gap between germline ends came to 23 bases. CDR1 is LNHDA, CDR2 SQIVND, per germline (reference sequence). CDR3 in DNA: TGTGCCAGTAGCCCCCAGGCGGGCCCGAATCGGGCCCAGCATTTT. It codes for CASSPQAGPNRAQHF.